Presented here are 18 T cell receptor beta chains from one specimen sequenced in a study of neurological immune-mediated disorders. TCRdb reanalysed the 5' RACE reads using MiXCR and keeps one entry per CDR3 protein. The sample yields some 60,000 distinct CDR3 sequences, roughly 3.5% seen once. Sequencing was performed on PBMCs. The origin of the receptors is a woman aged 30 to 39 with multiple sclerosis.

This clonotype came up once. The chain combines TRBV6-5 with TRBJ2-2, with 9 bases matching TRBD1. CDR3 length: 15 residues. Trimming removed 7 bases from V and 6 bases from J; junction bases left unmatched: 9. Germline CDR1 and CDR2: MNHEY and SVGAGI. This chain's CDR3 is CASTKQGAGAGELFF. CDR3 nucleotides: TGTGCCAGCACCAAACAGGGGGCCGGGGCCGGGGAGCTGTTTTTT.

This clonotype was seen repeatedly, ten times or more. The chain links TRBV5-1 to TRBJ2-7; no definite D call. The CDR3 has 12 amino acids. V lost 1 base to trimming and J lost 2 bases, with 4 bases between them. Germline CDR1 is SGHRS and CDR2 is YFSETQ. CDR3 in DNA: TGCGCCAGCAGCTTGCCAGCCTACGAGCAGTACTTC. Amino acid sequence: CASSLPAYEQYF.

In its sample, this clonotype was seen many times. The V gene is TRBV20-1, the J gene TRBJ2-1, with 11 positions matching TRBD2. In germline, CDR1 is DFQATT, CDR2 SNEGSKA (reference sequence). The CDR3 spans 15 residues. The V and J ends lost 4 bases and 9 bases, in that order; junction bases with no gene match: 11. As DNA, the CDR3 is TGCAGTGCTACTCATAGCGGGAGGGCCCAGGGTGAGCAGTTCTTC. Protein sequence: CSATHSGRAQGEQFF.

The rearrangement joins TRBV6-1 to TRBJ2-3; 8 bases agree with TRBD1. V lost 3 bases to trimming and J lost 3 bases; unmatched junction nucleotides: 8. The CDR3 has 16 residues. Germline-derived CDR1 and CDR2 are MNHNS and SASEGT. The CDR3 region is CASSDRTGWGTDTQYF. Here the CDR3 DNA reads TGTGCCAGCAGTGATCGGACAGGGTGGGGGACAGATACGCAGTATTTT.

This clonotype showed up many times. The chain employs TRBV30 and TRBJ2-7; tentative D call: TRBD1 (6 bases). The germline gives CDR1 GTSNPN, CDR2 SVGIG (reference sequence). Trimming shortened V by 0 bases and J by 3 bases, and 12 bases separated the two germline ends. This CDR3 comprises 14 residues. CDR3 in amino acids: CAWSVWDKRYEQYF. The CDR3 DNA is TGTGCCTGGAGTGTTTGGGACAAACGCTACGAGCAGTACTTC.

This clonotype was observed at least ten times. The chain couples TRBV6-6 to TRBJ2-5, with 13 bases lining up with TRBD2. The CDR3 has 15 amino acids. Trimming cost V 5 bases and J 5 bases; bases outside gene matches: 5. CDR1 and CDR2 (germline): MNHNY, SVGAGI (reference sequence). CDR3 sequence reads: CASSGGLAGTETQYF. The DNA of the CDR3 is TGTGCCAGCAGTGGGGGACTAGCGGGGACGGAGACCCAGTACTTC.

Worth noting for this clonotype: The junction departs from germline at one end; a sequencing error may be responsible. The chain employs TRBV5-5 and TRBJ1-5; a weak D match, TRBD1 (6 bases). Germline V gene sequence: CDR1 SGHKS, CDR2 YYEKEE (reference sequence). The CDR3 runs 18 residues. The chain's CDR3 is CASSLFPPQGRNDQPQNF. For the CDR3, the DNA is TGTGCCAGCAGCTTGTTCCCCCCCCAGGGGAGGAACGATCAGCCCCAGAATTTT.

This rearrangement joins TRBV2 to TRBJ2-5; 9 nucleotides match TRBD1. The germline V gene has CDR1 SNHLY and CDR2 FYNNEI. Germline trimming cut 10 bases from V and 5 bases from J; bases unmatched to any gene: 14. The CDR3 sequence is 15 residues long. The CDR3 nucleotides are TGTGCCACCCTACCGACCGGGACAGGGTTGGAGACCCAGTACTTC. It yields the protein CATLPTGTGLETQYF.

This clonotype was detected many times. The J gene is TRBJ1-2, the V gene TRBV9, with unresolved D. Trimming took 4 bases from V and 8 from J, leaving 18 bases between them. This CDR3 is built from 14 residues. Germline-derived CDR1 and CDR2 are SGDLS and YYNGEE. DNA of the CDR3: TGTGCCAGCAGCCCCCCTGGCAGCCTTGGAGGCTACACCTTC. Its translation is CASSPPGSLGGYTF.

There are many counts of this clonotype. V is TRBV4-1 and J is TRBJ1-1, with TRBD1 as a possible D gene (6 bases). The CDR3 spans 12 residues. V dropped 8 bases and J dropped 1 base, with 8 bases sitting between them. CDR1 MGHRA and CDR2 YSYEKL come from the germline V gene. The CDR3 protein is CASEGENTEAFF. The CDR3 DNA sequence: TGCGCCAGCGAGGGGGAGAACACTGAAGCTTTCTTT.

This clonotype was detected many times. The rearrangement uses TRBV6-5 and TRBJ2-1, with 9 bases matching TRBD2. The trim removed 3 bases at V and 8 bases at J, leaving 8 bases unmatched. The germline CDR1 and CDR2 sequences are MNHEY and SVGAGI. This CDR3 has 15 residues. CDR3 nucleotide sequence: TGTGCCAGCAGTTATGGCGGGAGGGACGGGGATGAGCAGTTCTTC. Translating it yields CASSYGGRDGDEQFF.

This chain joins TRBV29-1 and TRBJ2-1; D perhaps matches TRBD1 (6 bases). V lost 3 bases, J lost 0 bases, and 12 bases lay in between. Germline loops: CDR1 SQVTM, CDR2 ANQGSEA. The CDR3 consists of 15 residues. The CDR3 reads CSVEGALSSYNEQFF. CDR3 bases: TGCAGCGTTGAGGGGGCTCTGAGCTCCTACAATGAGCAGTTCTTC.

This clonotype occurred many times. This rearrangement joins TRBV9 to TRBJ2-4; 7 positions match TRBD1. Trimming removed 0 bases from V and 7 bases from J; junction bases left unmatched: 7. The germline CDR1 and CDR2 sequences are SGDLS and YYNGEE. The CDR3 sequence is 15 residues long. The CDR3 sequence is CASSVATGEGNIQYF. The CDR3 bases are TGTGCCAGCAGCGTAGCTACAGGGGAAGGGAACATTCAGTACTTC.

In its sample, this clonotype was seen a few times. The missing conserved phenylalanine or tryptophan at the end of this CDR3 makes a read error likely. J is TRBJ2-1 and V is TRBV7-8, with a tentative D call TRBD2 (6 bases). Looked up from germline, CDR1 is SGHVS and CDR2 is FQNEAQ. The ends were cut back, 0 bases at V and 5 bases at J, with 14 bases in the middle. The CDR3 consists of 16 residues. Here the CDR3 reads CASSLARGLMNNEQFN. Written as DNA, the CDR3 is TGTGCCAGCAGCTTAGCGCGGGGTCTAATGAACAATGAGCAGTTCAAC.

This clonotype occurred many times. This chain links TRBV18 with TRBJ2-7; 11 bases are a match to TRBD1. Germline CDR1 is KGHSH and CDR2 is LQKENI. Trimming at V came to 4 bases and at J to 2 bases, leaving 4 bases not matched to a gene. The CDR3 covers 15 residues. The CDR3 DNA reads TGTGCCAGCTCACTTGCGGGACAGGGGGCCTACGAGCAGTACTTC. Residues: CASSLAGQGAYEQYF.

This clonotype has ten or more counts. The chain links TRBV5-5 to TRBJ2-7, with D perhaps TRBD1 (6 bases). V was clipped by 0 bases and J by 2 bases, with 9 bases between them. This CDR3 is 14 amino acids long. CDR1 and CDR2 (germline): SGHKS, YYEKEE (reference sequence). The CDR3 region has the DNA TGTGCCAGCAGCTTGGACGGGACACCCTACGAGCAGTACTTC. It encodes CASSLDGTPYEQYF.

This chain joins TRBV20-1 and TRBJ2-5, with D possibly being TRBD2 (5 bases). CDR3 length: 15 amino acids. With 3 bases removed from V and 2 bases from J, the gap between germline ends came to 16 bases. Germline CDR1 reads DFQATT; CDR2 reads SNEGSKA (reference sequence). For the CDR3, the DNA is TGCAGTGCTAGCGGGCTAGCTGCTAGTCAAGAGACCCAGTACTTC. This codes for CSASGLAASQETQYF.

This clonotype has ten or more counts. The chain carries TRBV6-4 and TRBJ1-1; D gene unclear. The CDR3 covers 13 residues. Between the trimmed V and J ends, which lost 0 bases and 2 bases, there was a span of 4 bases. Germline V CDR1 and CDR2: MRHNA, SNTAGT. CDR3 sequence (DNA): TGTGCCAGCAGTGACTCCGCAAACACTGAAGCTTTCTTT. Protein sequence: CASSDSANTEAFF.